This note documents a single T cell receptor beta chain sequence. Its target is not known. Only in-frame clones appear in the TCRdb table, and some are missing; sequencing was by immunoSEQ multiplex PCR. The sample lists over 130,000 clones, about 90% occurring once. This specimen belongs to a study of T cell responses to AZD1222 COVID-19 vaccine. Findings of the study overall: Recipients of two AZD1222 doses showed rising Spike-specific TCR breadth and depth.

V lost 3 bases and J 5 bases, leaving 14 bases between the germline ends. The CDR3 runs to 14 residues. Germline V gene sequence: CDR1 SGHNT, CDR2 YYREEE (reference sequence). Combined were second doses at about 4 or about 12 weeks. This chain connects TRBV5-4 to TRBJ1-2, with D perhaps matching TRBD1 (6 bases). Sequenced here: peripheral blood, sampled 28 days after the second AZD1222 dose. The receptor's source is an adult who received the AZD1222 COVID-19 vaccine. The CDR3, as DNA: TGTGCCAGCAGCTCAACCGGGACACCTTATGGCTACACCTTC. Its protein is CASSSTGTPYGYTF. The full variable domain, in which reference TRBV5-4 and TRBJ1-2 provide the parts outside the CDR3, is ETGVTQSPTHLIKTRGQQVTLRCSSQSGHNTVSWYQQALGQGPQFIFQYYREEENGRGNFPPRFSGLQFPNYSSELNVNALELDDSALYLCASSSTGTPYGYTFGSGTRLTVV.